The clone carrying this T cell receptor (beta chain) was recorded many times. With 0 bases removed from V and 2 bases from J, the gap between germline ends came to 17 bases. The CDR3 extends over 18 amino acids. Germline CDR1 SGHTS, CDR2 YDEGEE. The data belong to a study of chronic HIV infection and antiretroviral therapy. TCRdb ran MiXCR on the 5' RACE reads and lists one entry per CDR3 protein. The sample shows some 37,000 distinct CDR3 sequences, roughly 8.2% of them seen only once. The chain couples TRBV5-8 to TRBJ2-2; possibly TRBD2 for D (5 bases). Material for sequencing was peripheral blood. This TCR was recovered from an adult who had HIV and had not received antiretroviral therapy, or was an uninfected healthy control (not recorded which). The CDR3: CASSLALGAERNTGELFF. CDR3 sequence (DNA): TGTGCCAGCAGCTTGGCTTTGGGAGCGGAACGAAACACCGGGGAGCTGTTTTTT.